What follows are 32 T cell receptor beta chains derived from one specimen sequenced in a study of cytomegalovirus exposure and HLA in healthy donors (dated by TCRdb to 2015 to 2018). The method behind the library was the immunoSEQ multiplex PCR assay. For the multiplex PCR, a mixture combining 60 forward primers for TCR Vbeta segments and 13 reverse primers for TCR Jbeta segments was used. TCRdb carries this immuneACCESS record with in-frame sequences only. Its versions omit some clonotypes, under half of them owing to an unresolved V gene in the studies checked, with the rest unexplained. The table for this sample lists about 170,000 clones; 60% to 80% of them were counted only once. In total, the top ten clones hold 6.3% of the sample. The sample consisted of PBMCs. The source of these receptors is a man in his forties or fifties in good health and CMV-seropositive.

This sequence joins TRBV6-5 and TRBJ2-7; possible D gene TRBD1, 5 bases. This CDR3 has 15 amino acids. Trimming pared 0 bases from V and 1 base from J, leaving 10 bases between. Germline lookup yields CDR1 MNHEY and CDR2 SVGAGI. The chain's CDR3 is CASSYSGAGSYEQYF. Here the CDR3 DNA reads TGTGCCAGCAGTTACTCAGGGGCAGGATCCTACGAGCAGTACTTC.

J is TRBJ1-3 and V is TRBV11-2; D remains ambiguous. The CDR3 extends over 14 amino acids. Trimming pared 4 bases from V and 0 bases from J, leaving 7 bases between. Germline-derived CDR1 and CDR2 are SGHAT and FQNNGV. The CDR3 is CASSSQNSGNTIYF. CDR3 in DNA: TGTGCCAGCAGCTCCCAGAACTCTGGAAACACCATATATTTT.

This chain uses TRBV10-3 with TRBJ2-7, with TRBD2 matching 10 bases. Looked up from germline, CDR1 is ENHRY and CDR2 is SYGVKD. The CDR3 is 17 amino acids. The junction had 8 bases not matched to a gene; V was cut back by 3 bases and J by 0 bases. The CDR3 protein is CAISDRPGLAASYEQYF. The CDR3 nucleotides read TGTGCCATCAGTGATAGACCTGGACTAGCGGCCTCCTACGAGCAGTACTTC.

The V call is TRBV6-1, the J call TRBJ2-3; 10 bases line up with TRBD2. CDR1 and CDR2 from the germline V gene are MNHNS and SASEGT. Trimming removed 8 bases from V and 3 bases from J; junction bases left unmatched: 5. This CDR3 comprises 14 residues. In DNA form, the CDR3 reads TGTGCCAGCCAACTAGCGGGAAATACAGATACGCAGTATTTT. Residues: CASQLAGNTDTQYF.

CDR3 DNA sequence: TGCGCCAGCAGCTTGCCCACATCGAACACCGGGGAGCTGTTTTTT. This codes for CASSLPTSNTGELFF. The V and J genes are TRBV5-1 and TRBJ2-2; unclear D gene. Trimming left V 1 base short and J 0 bases short, with 7 bases between. This CDR3 has 15 residues. The germline CDR1 and CDR2 sequences are SGHRS and YFSETQ. The full variable domain, rest sourced from reference TRBV5-1 and TRBJ2-2, is KAGVTQTPRYLIKTRGQQVTLSCSPISGHRSVSWYQQTPGQGLQFLFEYFSETQRNKGNFPGRFSGRQFSNSRSEMNVSTLELGDSALYLCASSLPTSNTGELFFGEGSRLTVL.

V gene TRBV19 combines with J gene TRBJ1-1, with D possibly matching TRBD1 (5 bases). Germline values: CDR1 LNHDA, CDR2 SQIVND (reference sequence). This CDR3 is 14 amino acids long. With 6 bases removed from V and 1 base from J, the gap between germline ends came to 12 bases. For the CDR3, the DNA is TGTGCCAGTAGAAAACCTGACAGGAACACTGAAGCTTTCTTT. Its translation is CASRKPDRNTEAFF.

The rearrangement links TRBV10-3 to TRBJ1-3; no clear D gene. Per germline, CDR1 ENHRY and CDR2 SYGVKD. V was shortened by 3 bases and J by 2 bases, with 11 bases between the two germline ends. The CDR3 runs 15 residues. The CDR3 DNA sequence: TGTGCCATCAGTGAATGGGGAGGGACTGGAAACACCATATATTTT. It specifies CAISEWGGTGNTIYF.

The chain links TRBV27 to TRBJ1-6, with TRBD1 matching over 9 bases. The CDR3 is 16 residues long. Germline assignment: CDR1 MNHEY and CDR2 SMNVEV (reference sequence). V shed 0 bases, J shed 11 bases, and the junction held 8 bases outside the gene matches. CDR3 bases: TGTGCCAGCAGTTTATCGCTGGGACAGGGTTTGGCACCCCTCCACTTT. Its translation: CASSLSLGQGLAPLHF.

The chain combines TRBV5-1 with TRBJ2-7; TRBD2 is a possible D gene (6 bases). The CDR3 spans 14 residues. V dropped 2 bases and J dropped 4 bases, with 13 bases sitting between them. In germline, CDR1 is SGHRS, CDR2 YFSETQ. CDR3 DNA: TGCGCCAGCAGCTTAGCGGGCCTGAGATACGAGCAGTACTTC. This encodes CASSLAGLRYEQYF.

This clone was detected only a few times. The chain combines TRBV6-6 with TRBJ2-1, with TRBD2 matching 7 bases. This CDR3 contains 13 residues. After removal of 8 bases from V and 4 bases from J, the junction contained 5 bases not matched to a gene. In germline, CDR1 is MNHNY, CDR2 SVGAGI (reference sequence). The CDR3 is CASGVAGYNEQFF. The CDR3, as DNA: TGTGCCAGCGGAGTAGCGGGTTACAATGAGCAGTTCTTC.

The V gene is TRBV27, the J gene TRBJ2-1, with TRBD2 identical over 9 bases. V gave up 5 bases and J gave up 4 bases; unmatched junction bases: 15. CDR3 length: 18 amino acids. CDR1 and CDR2 (germline): MNHEY, SMNVEV (reference sequence). The CDR3 loop is CASSPRGGGPYRYNEQFF. CDR3 bases: TGTGCCAGCAGTCCGCGCGGGGGGGGCCCATACCGTTACAATGAGCAGTTCTTC.

The CDR3 bases are TGTGCCAGCAGCGTAGTCCCCCTCACAGATACGCAGTATTTT. This encodes CASSVVPLTDTQYF. The chain uses TRBV9 and TRBJ2-3; no firm D call. CDR1 and CDR2 from the germline V gene are SGDLS and YYNGEE. The germline V and J ends were trimmed by 0 bases and 2 bases, with 7 bases remaining between them. The CDR3 is 14 residues long.

This clone was observed a single time. The V gene is TRBV5-6, the J gene TRBJ1-6; maybe TRBD1 (6 bases). CDR1 SGHDT and CDR2 YYEEEE come from the germline V gene. This CDR3 contains 14 residues. V lost 3 bases to trimming and J lost 10 bases, with 14 bases between them. CDR3 region: CASSWTAGVSPLHF. Written as DNA, the CDR3 is TGTGCCAGCAGCTGGACGGCAGGGGTGTCACCCCTCCACTTT.

The chain employs TRBV28 and TRBJ1-2, with TRBD1 matching over 9 bases. With 6 bases clipped from V and 8 bases from J, the junction kept 10 bases outside the gene matches. The CDR3 is 14 residues long. CDR1 and CDR2 (germline): MDHEN, SYDVKM. This CDR3 is CASSPGTGLGGYTF. CDR3 nucleotides: TGTGCCAGCAGCCCCGGGACAGGGTTGGGCGGCTACACCTTC.

This clone was found a few times. V gene TRBV27 combines with J gene TRBJ2-1, with D maybe TRBD1 (5 bases). This CDR3 region has 15 residues. Germline CDR1 and CDR2: MNHEY and SMNVEV (reference sequence). Trimming cost V 4 bases and J 5 bases, with 15 bases left between them. The CDR3 reads CASSWGQGGHNEQFF. Here the CDR3 DNA reads TGTGCCAGCAGTTGGGGCCAGGGTGGCCACAATGAGCAGTTCTTC.

CDR3: CASSARDRGRGNYGYTF. In DNA form, the CDR3 reads TGTGCCAGTAGTGCCCGGGACAGGGGGAGAGGAAACTATGGCTACACCTTC. This rearrangement joins TRBV19 to TRBJ1-2; 11 bases fit TRBD1. Germline V gives CDR1 LNHDA, CDR2 SQIVND (reference sequence). V dropped 5 bases and J dropped 2; count of bases not matched to a gene: 10. The CDR3 contains 17 residues.

The genes are TRBV13 and TRBJ2-3; TRBD2 might be the D (5 bases). CDR1 and CDR2 (germline): PRHDT, FYEKMQ (reference sequence). This CDR3 comprises 15 residues. V lost 5 bases, J lost 1 base, and 13 bases lay in between. The CDR3 reads CASSRWERRTDTQYF. The CDR3 DNA reads TGTGCCAGCAGCCGTTGGGAGCGGCGCACAGATACGCAGTATTTT. The full variable domain, its missing parts supplied by reference TRBV13 and TRBJ2-3, is AAGVIQSPRHLIKEKRETATLKCYPIPRHDTVYWYQQGPGQDPQFLISFYEKMQSDKGSIPDRFSAQQFSDYHSELNMSSLELGDSALYFCASSRWERRTDTQYFGPGTRLTVL.

The genes are TRBV5-4 and TRBJ2-2, with 8 bases aligning to TRBD2. The CDR3 is 15 amino acids. From germline, CDR1 is SGHNT and CDR2 YYREEE (reference sequence). J lost 4 bases, V lost 0 bases, and 2 bases had no gene match. This CDR3 reads CASSLGLAFTGELFF. CDR3 DNA: TGTGCCAGCAGCTTGGGACTAGCGTTCACCGGGGAGCTGTTTTTT.

The V gene is TRBV11-3, the J gene TRBJ2-6, with D possibly TRBD1 on 6 matching bases. The CDR3 contains 17 residues. From germline, CDR1 is SGHNT and CDR2 YENEEA. The V gene lost 5 bases and the J gene lost 2 bases, with 16 bases spanning the gap. The CDR3 is CASSPAGELAGANVLTF. The CDR3 coding sequence is TGTGCCAGCAGCCCCGCAGGGGAATTGGCTGGGGCCAACGTCCTGACTTTC.

The gene calls are TRBV12-5 and TRBJ2-3; D unclear. Looked up from germline, CDR1 is LGHNT and CDR2 is FRNRAP. V lost 0 bases to trimming and J lost 5 bases, with 18 bases between them. This CDR3 is 17 amino acids long. The CDR3 loop reads CASGLVLSASVEDTQYF. In DNA form, the CDR3 reads TGTGCTAGTGGTTTGGTATTAAGTGCCAGCGTAGAAGATACGCAGTATTTT.

The chain uses TRBV5-1 and TRBJ2-1, with D perhaps TRBD1 (6 bases). This CDR3 has 15 amino acids. Germline V gives CDR1 SGHRS, CDR2 YFSETQ. Trimming took 0 bases from V and 9 from J, leaving 16 bases between them. The CDR3 protein is CASSLEGGRGTEQFF. The CDR3 bases are TGCGCCAGCAGCTTGGAGGGTGGCAGGGGTACTGAGCAGTTCTTC.

V is TRBV6-5 and J is TRBJ2-2; 8 nucleotides match TRBD1. The CDR3 totals 15 residues. Germline CDR1 is MNHEY and CDR2 is SVGAGI. Trimming cost V 4 bases and J 0 bases; bases outside gene matches: 1. CDR3 nucleotide sequence: TGTGCCAGCAGTTCACAGGGGGCGAACACCGGGGAGCTGTTTTTT. Translating gives CASSSQGANTGELFF.

The chain joins TRBV18 to TRBJ2-7, with D possibly TRBD1 on 5 matching bases. The V and J ends lost 2 bases and 5 bases respectively, with 19 bases between them. Germline CDR1 reads KGHSH; CDR2 reads LQKENI. The CDR3 is made up of 16 amino acids. The CDR3 spells CASSPSWPDTGNEQYF. DNA for the CDR3: TGTGCCAGCTCACCAAGTTGGCCGGACACGGGTAACGAGCAGTACTTC.

V usage is TRBV10-3 and J usage is TRBJ1-1, with D possibly TRBD1 on 5 matching bases. With 4 bases removed from V and 1 base from J, the gap between germline ends came to 13 bases. This CDR3 is built from 15 residues. The germline gives CDR1 ENHRY, CDR2 SYGVKD. The CDR3: CAISVIGGGNTEAFF. The CDR3, as DNA: TGTGCCATCAGTGTTATCGGGGGGGGGAACACTGAAGCTTTCTTT.

The chain combines TRBV6-1 with TRBJ2-7; TRBD1 matches at 7 bases. The ends lost 5 bases at V and 0 bases at J; junction bases unmatched: 7. This CDR3 comprises 15 residues. Germline CDR1 is MNHNS and CDR2 is SASEGT. The CDR3 sequence: CASSPRGQFSYEQYF. DNA of the CDR3: TGTGCCAGCAGTCCCCGGGGACAGTTCTCCTACGAGCAGTACTTC.

V gene TRBV11-3 combines with J gene TRBJ2-7; 8 nucleotides align to TRBD2. Germline CDR1 reads SGHNT; CDR2 reads YENEEA. The V segment lost 5 bases and the J segment 3 bases; nucleotides outside the gene matches: 12. The CDR3 runs to 16 residues. CDR3 sequence reads: CASSPHTALAVYEQYF. The CDR3 nucleotides are TGTGCCAGCAGCCCCCATACGGCACTAGCGGTCTACGAGCAGTACTTC.

The chain employs TRBV7-8 and TRBJ2-7, with 8 bases identical to TRBD2. With 5 bases clipped from V and 2 bases from J, the junction kept 8 bases outside the gene matches. The CDR3 has 15 amino acids. The germline V gene encodes CDR1 SGHVS and CDR2 FQNEAQ. The CDR3 reads CASSRTGTSPYEQYF. The CDR3 DNA sequence: TGTGCCAGCAGCCGAACCGGGACTAGTCCCTACGAGCAGTACTTC.

J is TRBJ1-1 and V is TRBV18; TRBD1 aligns across 7 bases. CDR3 size: 14 residues. The germline V gene has CDR1 KGHSH and CDR2 LQKENI. V dropped 0 bases and J dropped 7; count of bases not matched to a gene: 5. This chain's CDR3 is CASSPPGQPFEAFF. DNA of the CDR3: TGTGCCAGCTCACCACCGGGACAGCCCTTTGAAGCTTTCTTT.

V is TRBV5-1 and J is TRBJ1-6; TRBD1 agrees at 7 bases. The CDR3 length is 14 residues. CDR1 is SGHRS and CDR2 is YFSETQ in the germline V gene. With V trimmed by 2 bases and J by 7 bases, 3 bases remained unmatched. CDR3 sequence (DNA): TGCGCCAGCAGCTTCGGGACAGAGAATTCACCCCTCCACTTT. This translates into CASSFGTENSPLHF.

The sample holds one count of this clone. This chain uses TRBV6-6 with TRBJ2-5; 8 bases map to TRBD1. The J call may be in error: the DNA end matches TRBJ2-7 better. This CDR3 is 14 amino acids long. CDR1 MNHNY and CDR2 SVGAGI come from the germline V gene (reference sequence). As DNA, the CDR3 is TGTGCCCGCAAAGCAGGACAGGGAGCCTACGAGCAGTACTTC. Encoded protein: CARKAGQGAYEQYF.

The chain combines TRBV15 with TRBJ2-7, with TRBD2 identical over 10 bases. The germline gives CDR1 LNHNV, CDR2 YYDKDF (reference sequence). Trimming removed 1 base from V and 2 bases from J; junction bases left unmatched: 2. The CDR3 covers 15 residues. The CDR3 reads CATSRVAGGPYEQYF. CDR3 DNA sequence: TGTGCCACCAGCAGAGTAGCGGGAGGCCCCTACGAGCAGTACTTC. Using reference TRBV15 and TRBJ2-7 for the parts outside the CDR3, the full variable domain is DAMVIQNPRYQVTQFGKPVTLSCSQTLNHNVMYWYQQKSSQAPKLLFHYYDKDFNNEADTPDNFQSRRPNTSFCFLDIRSPGLGDTAMYLCATSRVAGGPYEQYFGPGTRLTVT.

In this sample, this clone turned up a few times. The gene calls are TRBV11-3 and TRBJ1-3; D unresolved. Trimming shortened V by 5 bases and J by 0 bases, and 11 bases separated the two germline ends. The CDR3 spans 15 residues. The germline V gene encodes CDR1 SGHNT and CDR2 YENEEA. The CDR3 DNA is TGTGCCAGCAGCCTGGACTCGAACTCTGGAAACACCATATATTTT. Amino acid sequence: CASSLDSNSGNTIYF. Drawing the rest from reference TRBV11-3 and TRBJ1-3, the complete variable domain is EAGVVQSPRYKIIEKKQPVAFWCNPISGHNTLYWYLQNLGQGPELLIRYENEEAVDDSQLPKDRFSAERLKGVDSTLKIQPAELGDSAVYLCASSLDSNSGNTIYFGEGSWLTVV.